The TCR beta chain under discussion was sequenced for a study of T cell responses to AZD1222 COVID-19 vaccine. Study-level findings and limits: Clonal diversity may have been underestimated, and the donors were mostly white British, with more females than males. Compared with day 0, the breadth and depth of the Spike-specific TCR repertoire rose significantly after two doses of AZD1222.

To note about this clone: Its antigen is currently unknown.

The CDR3 has 15 amino acids. With V trimmed by 5 bases and J by 4 bases, 4 bases remained unmatched. Germline V gene lookup returns CDR1 SNHLY and CDR2 FYNNEI. Assay: immunoSEQ multiplex PCR; the TCRdb copy retains only in-frame clones and omits some. The sample records about 130,000 clones, about 94% being singletons. The clonotype originates from an adult in good health. The sequencing used peripheral blood, collected on day 0 of AZD1222 vaccination. The rearrangement uses TRBV2 and TRBJ2-2; TRBD2 matches 10 bases. The CDR3 region is CASSRKRGGTGELFF. The CDR3 coding sequence is TGTGCCAGCAGTAGGAAGCGGGGGGGCACCGGGGAGCTGTTTTTT.